Presented here are 7 T cell receptor beta chains from one specimen sequenced in a study of CD8+CD57+ T cells in acquired aplastic anemia (dated by TCRdb to the late 2010s). The patients picked for sequencing were ones in whom flow cytometry had shown an expansion of CD8+CD57+ cells. Sequencing was carried out with an Illumina HiSeq 2000. Genomic DNA was used as template for profiling of TCR beta VDJ combinations and CDR3 sequences. TCRdb reran the public reads through fastp at Q25 and MiXCR, keeping productive beta chains. Each record represents a unique CDR3 protein, reported with the most common genes and DNA among its rows. The sample data list 450,000 to 550,000 distinct CDR3 sequences, and 25% to 40% of these were observed just once. The ten largest account for approximately 0.82% of the sample. The sample was sorted CD4+, CD8+, or CD8+CD57+ T cells (not recorded which) from PBMCs. The source is a human donor with aplastic anemia.

The chain combines TRBV3-1 with TRBJ1-4; D is unclear. The germline V and J ends were trimmed by 4 bases and 4 bases, with 10 bases remaining between them. This CDR3 is built from 14 residues. Per the germline V gene, CDR1 is LGHDT and CDR2 is YNNKEL (reference sequence). The DNA of the CDR3 is TGTGCCAGCAGCCCCCGGACCCATAATGAAAAACTGTTTTTT. It codes for CASSPRTHNEKLFF.

The rearrangement joins TRBV20-1 to TRBJ1-6; D remains ambiguous. Trimming removed 1 base from V and 4 bases from J, with 17 bases in between. The CDR3 is 17 amino acids. Germline assignment: CDR1 DFQATT and CDR2 SNEGSKA (reference sequence). In nucleotides, the CDR3 is TGCAGTGCTAGAGGTCTTTCGTCAGACGCTTATAATTCACCCCTCCACTTT. Translated, it gives CSARGLSSDAYNSPLHF.

V and J are TRBV2 and TRBJ1-1; 8 nucleotides align to TRBD1. Germline V CDR1 and CDR2: SNHLY, FYNNEI. V lost 6 bases and J lost 5; bases outside the gene matches: 11. CDR3 length: 15 amino acids. Written as DNA, the CDR3 is TGTGCCAGCAGCTTAGGGGGGACAGGCGGGACTGAAGCTTTCTTT. It encodes CASSLGGTGGTEAFF.

This clonotype was counted between two and nine times. This chain joins TRBV3-1 and TRBJ1-6; the D is unclear. This CDR3 has 15 residues. Germline CDR1 and CDR2: LGHDT and YNNKEL (reference sequence). The V end lost 0 bases, the J end lost 7 bases, and 10 bases lay between the germline ends. CDR3 DNA sequence: TGTGCCAGCAGCCAAGATAGGGTGGGGAATTCACCCCTCCACTTT. Translated, it gives CASSQDRVGNSPLHF.

V and J are TRBV30 and TRBJ1-2; TRBD1 agrees at 7 bases. Unmatched junction bases numbered 7, after V lost 1 base and J lost 2 bases. Germline V gene sequence: CDR1 GTSNPN, CDR2 SVGIG (reference sequence). The CDR3 runs to 15 residues. The CDR3 spells CAWSGLGTENYGYTF. The CDR3 nucleotides read TGTGCCTGGAGTGGCCTCGGGACAGAAAACTATGGCTACACCTTC.

This chain connects TRBV6-6 to TRBJ1-1, with 9 bases matching TRBD1. Germline V CDR1 and CDR2: MNHNY, SVGAGI (reference sequence). J gave up 4 bases and V 8 bases, and 8 bases lay outside the gene matches. CDR3 length equals 14 residues. The CDR3 loop is CASPKTQGATEAFF. DNA of the CDR3: TGTGCCAGCCCTAAAACACAGGGGGCCACTGAAGCTTTCTTT.

This clonotype showed up many times. The chain recombines TRBV6-6 with TRBJ1-6; 7 bases align to TRBD1. V shed 2 bases, J shed 7 bases, and the junction held 2 bases outside the gene matches. The CDR3 runs to 14 residues. In germline, CDR1 is MNHNY, CDR2 SVGAGI (reference sequence). Written as DNA, the CDR3 is TGTGCCAGCAGTTACCGGGACAGCAATTCACCCCTCCACTTT. It specifies CASSYRDSNSPLHF.